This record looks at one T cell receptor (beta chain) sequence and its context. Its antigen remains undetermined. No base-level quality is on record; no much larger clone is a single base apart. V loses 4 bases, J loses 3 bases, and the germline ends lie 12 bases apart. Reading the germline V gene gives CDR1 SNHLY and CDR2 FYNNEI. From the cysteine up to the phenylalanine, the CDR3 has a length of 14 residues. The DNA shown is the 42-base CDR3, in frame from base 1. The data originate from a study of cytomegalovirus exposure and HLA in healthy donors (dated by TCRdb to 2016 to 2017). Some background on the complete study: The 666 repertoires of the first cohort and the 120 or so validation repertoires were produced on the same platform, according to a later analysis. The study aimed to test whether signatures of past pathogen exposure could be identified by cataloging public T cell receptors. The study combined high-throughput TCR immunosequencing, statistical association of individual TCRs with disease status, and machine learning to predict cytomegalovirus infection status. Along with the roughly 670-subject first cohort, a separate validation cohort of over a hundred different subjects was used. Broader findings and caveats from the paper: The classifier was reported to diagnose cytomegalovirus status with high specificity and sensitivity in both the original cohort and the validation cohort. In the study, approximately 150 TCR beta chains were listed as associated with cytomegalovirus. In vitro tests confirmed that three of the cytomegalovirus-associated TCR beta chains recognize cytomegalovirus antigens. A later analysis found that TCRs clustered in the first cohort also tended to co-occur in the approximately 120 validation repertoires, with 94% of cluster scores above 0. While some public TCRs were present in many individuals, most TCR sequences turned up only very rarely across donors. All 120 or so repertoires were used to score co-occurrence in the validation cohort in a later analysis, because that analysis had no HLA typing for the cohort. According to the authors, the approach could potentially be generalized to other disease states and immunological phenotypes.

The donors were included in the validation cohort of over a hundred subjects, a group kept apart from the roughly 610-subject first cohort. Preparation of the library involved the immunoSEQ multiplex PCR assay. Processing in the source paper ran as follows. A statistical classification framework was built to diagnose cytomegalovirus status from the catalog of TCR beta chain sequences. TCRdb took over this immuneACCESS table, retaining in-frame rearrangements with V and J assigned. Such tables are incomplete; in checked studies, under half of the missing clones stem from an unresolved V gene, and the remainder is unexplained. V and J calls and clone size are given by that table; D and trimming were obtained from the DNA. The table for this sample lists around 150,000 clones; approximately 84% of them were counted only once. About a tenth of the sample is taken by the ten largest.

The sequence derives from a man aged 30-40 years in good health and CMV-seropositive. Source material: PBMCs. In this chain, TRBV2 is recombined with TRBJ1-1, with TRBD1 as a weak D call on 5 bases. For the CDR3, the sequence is CASSVGGAHTEAFF. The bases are TGTGCCAGCAGTGTGGGGGGAGCACACACTGAAGCTTTCTTT.